This entry describes one TCR beta chain. This sample stems from a study of shared clonotypes between healthy human individuals. V was trimmed by 0 bases and J by 5 bases, leaving 14 bases between them. The CDR3 has 16 residues. The germline V gene has CDR1 WNHNN and CDR2 SYGVQD (reference sequence). Cells designated naive CD8 were CD45RO-negative and were positively selected for CCR7, with terminally differentiated effector memory CD45RA+ cells excluded. The method was immunoSEQ multiplex PCR; TCRdb's version includes in-frame clones alone and lacks a portion of them. In the table there are around 2,100,000 clones, 85% to 95% of which are singletons.

V gene TRBV10-1 combines with J gene TRBJ2-1; TRBD2 is a possible D gene (6 bases). The sample comprised naive CD8+ T cells sorted from blood. The source is a man aged 18-30 years in good health. The CDR3 protein is CASSESLREADNEQFF. The CDR3 DNA reads as TGCGCCAGCAGTGAGTCTTTGAGGGAGGCAGACAATGAGCAGTTCTTC.